This TCR beta chain is drawn from a study of OX40 agonist ivuxolimab in advanced cancers. Study at large: Dosing consisted of intravenous ivuxolimab at 0.01 to 10 mg/kg every 2 weeks. Points from the study as a whole: At 0.1 to 3.0 mg/kg and by week 6, clonal expansion occurred in CD4+ and CD8+ blood T cells.

This CDR3 contains 14 residues. V dropped 6 bases and J dropped 4; count of bases not matched to a gene: 4. The germline V gene has CDR1 SNHLY and CDR2 FYNNEI. TCRdb's table, derived via immunoSEQ multiplex PCR, lists solely in-frame clones and lacks some. The sample has approximately 74,000 clones, approximately 85% seen once. Remarks on this clone: Its target is unknown.

V usage is TRBV2 and J usage is TRBJ2-2; 8 nucleotides match TRBD2. This TCR was sampled from an adult with an advanced solid tumor such as melanoma, head and neck, liver or kidney cancer. The input for sequencing was CD4+ or CD8+ T cells sorted from blood, taken in a trial of the OX40 agonist ivuxolimab. The CDR3 DNA follows: TGTGCCAGCAGGGTTACTAGCGGCACCGGGGAGCTGTTTTTT. It translates to CASRVTSGTGELFF.